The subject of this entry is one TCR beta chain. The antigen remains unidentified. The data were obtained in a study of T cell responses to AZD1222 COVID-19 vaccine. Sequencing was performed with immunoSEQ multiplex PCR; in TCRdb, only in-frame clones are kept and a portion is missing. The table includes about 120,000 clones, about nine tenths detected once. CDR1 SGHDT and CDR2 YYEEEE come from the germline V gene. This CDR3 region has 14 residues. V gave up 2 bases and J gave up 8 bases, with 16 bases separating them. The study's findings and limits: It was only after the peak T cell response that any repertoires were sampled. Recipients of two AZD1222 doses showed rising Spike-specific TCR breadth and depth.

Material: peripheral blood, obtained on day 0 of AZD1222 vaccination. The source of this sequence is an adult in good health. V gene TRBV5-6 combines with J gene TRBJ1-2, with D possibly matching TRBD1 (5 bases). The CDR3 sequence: CASSFTGASRGYTF. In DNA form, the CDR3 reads TGTGCCAGCAGCTTTACAGGCGCTTCCCGCGGCTACACCTTC. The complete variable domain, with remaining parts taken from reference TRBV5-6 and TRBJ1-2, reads DAGVTQSPTHLIKTRGQQVTLRCSPKSGHDTVSWYQQALGQGPQFIFQYYEEEERQRGNFPDRFSGHQFPNYSSELNVNALLLGDSALYLCASSFTGASRGYTFGSGTRLTVV.